The 9 T cell receptor beta chains below all came from one sample that was sequenced in a study of human T cells and chemical hapten exposure (dated by TCRdb to 2020 to 2023). During library preparation, unique molecular identifiers were attached to individual cDNA molecules so that TCRs could be counted in a quantitative, reproducible way. In TCRdb, the public reads were trimmed at Q25 with fastp and aligned with MiXCR, with productive beta chains retained. Every CDR3 protein is listed once, alongside the most common genes and DNA of its rows. The sample records about 120,000 distinct CDR3 sequences, about 8.9% of which are singletons. The ten most abundant clones make up roughly 1.5% of the sample. Total RNA was extracted from unfractionated whole blood collected in Tempus Blood RNA tubes. Sequenced sample: whole blood. The source is a human donor in good health. Some clones in this sample may be carry-over from other donors' samples. Donor details come from another sample of the same person, matched by shared clones.

The rearrangement uses TRBV7-9 and TRBJ1-5, with 8 bases fitting TRBD1. V gave up 10 bases and J gave up 6 bases; unmatched junction bases: 14. Germline V lookup: CDR1 SEHNR, CDR2 FQNEAQ (reference sequence). The CDR3 is made up of 15 amino acids. The CDR3 nucleotides read TGTGCCACCCACGGTATGATACAGGGGGGTCAGCCCCAGCATTTT. This translates into CATHGMIQGGQPQHF.

The chain joins TRBV10-3 to TRBJ2-6; D unresolved. V lost 2 bases and J 0 bases, leaving 5 bases between the germline ends. This CDR3 is 15 amino acids long. In germline, CDR1 is ENHRY, CDR2 SYGVKD. Here the CDR3 reads CAISEALSGANVLTF. CDR3 nucleotide sequence: TGTGCCATCAGTGAGGCACTCTCTGGGGCCAACGTCCTGACTTTC.

This clonotype was observed at least ten times. This chain joins TRBV6-6 and TRBJ1-1, with 8 bases fitting TRBD1. CDR1 is MNHNY and CDR2 is SVGAGI in the germline V gene (reference sequence). This CDR3 region has 15 residues. After removal of 6 bases from V and 0 bases from J, the junction contained 6 bases not matched to a gene. CDR3 nucleotides: TGTGCCAGCAGAGACAGGGGTATCATGAACACTGAAGCTTTCTTT. Translation: CASRDRGIMNTEAFF.

The sample holds many counts of this clonotype. V usage is TRBV6-1 and J usage is TRBJ2-3, with 7 nucleotides matching TRBD2. CDR1 and CDR2 (germline): MNHNS, SASEGT. The J segment lost 6 bases and the V segment lost 6 bases, leaving 6 bases of the junction unmatched. The length of the CDR3 is 13 residues. CDR3 sequence: CASRETSRDTQYF. The DNA of the CDR3 is TGTGCCAGCAGGGAGACTAGCAGGGATACGCAGTATTTT.

This clonotype was detected ten times or more. This chain connects TRBV5-1 to TRBJ1-3; TRBD1 is a possible D gene (5 bases). The germline gives CDR1 SGHRS, CDR2 YFSETQ. The length of the CDR3 is 16 residues. With 0 bases removed from V and 0 bases from J, the gap between germline ends came to 10 bases. The CDR3 spells CASSLATVSSGNTIYF. The CDR3 DNA reads as TGCGCCAGCAGCTTGGCGACAGTGAGCTCTGGAAACACCATATATTTT.

V is TRBV2 and J is TRBJ2-1; tentative D call: TRBD2 (6 bases). Trimming left V 5 bases short and J 10 bases short, with 21 bases between. Germline V gene data show CDR1 as SNHLY and CDR2 as FYNNEI. This CDR3 contains 15 residues. CDR3 sequence (DNA): TGTGCCAGCAGTACCCTTGGAGGCGGGGAGAGAGAGCAGTTCTTC. Amino acid sequence: CASSTLGGGEREQFF.

The table lists this clonotype with a few counts. The genes are TRBV11-2 and TRBJ2-3; no firm D call. Trimming removed 2 bases from V and 7 bases from J, with 7 bases in between. CDR3 size: 12 residues. The V gene's germline CDR1 is SGHAT and CDR2 FQNNGV. DNA of the CDR3: TGTGCCAGCAGCTTAAAGCTACATACGCAGTATTTT. It is translated as CASSLKLHTQYF.

This clonotype occurred a few times. The V and J genes are TRBV12-5 and TRBJ2-1; D not certain. The CDR3 consists of 14 residues. Trimming left V 5 bases short and J 2 bases short, with 10 bases between. CDR1 is LGHNT and CDR2 is FRNRAP in the germline V gene. Here the CDR3 DNA reads TGTGCTAGTGGTACCGATCACGCCTACAATGAGCAGTTCTTC. It encodes CASGTDHAYNEQFF.

This clonotype was counted at least ten times. V gene TRBV3-1 combines with J gene TRBJ1-5; no firm D call. Trimming pared 1 base from V and 5 bases from J, leaving 3 bases between. CDR3 length: 12 amino acids. Germline CDR1 and CDR2: LGHDT and YNNKEL (reference sequence). This CDR3 is CASSQGYQPQHF. CDR3 coding DNA: TGTGCCAGCAGCCAAGGGTATCAGCCCCAGCATTTT. The complete variable domain, with remaining parts taken from reference TRBV3-1 and TRBJ1-5, reads DTAVSQTPKYLVTQMGNDKSIKCEQNLGHDTMYWYKQDSKKFLKIMFSYNNKELIINETVPNRFSPKSPDKAHLNLHINSLELGDSAVYFCASSQGYQPQHFGDGTRLSIL.